This T cell receptor (beta chain) was obtained from a study of blood T cell repertoires in COVID-19 (dated by TCRdb to the early 2020s). Broadly, across the study: The collaborator samples originated in the United States, Italy and Spain and spanned the acute and convalescent phases of COVID-19. HLA class I and class II types, where available, came from metadata supplied by the sample provider rather than from assay-based typing. Deeply sampled blood TCRbeta repertoires from subjects exposed to, actively infected with, or recovered from COVID-19 were included in the dataset. Nearly every sample came with metadata listing a de-identified subject ID, COVID-19 status, age in years and sex. Samples came from the ongoing ImmuneRACE study (first 160 participants) plus 1,254 subjects from 6 global collaborators. The prospective study material was composed of cDNA or gDNA derived from T cells, B-cell-depleted T cells, or PBMCs. A freely available public database, intended as a resource for researchers studying the immune response to SARS-CoV-2, is where the repertoires were released.

Collaborating institutions collected whole blood in K2EDTA tubes following their own protocols. Collaborator samples were shipped for TCRbeta analysis as frozen whole blood, isolated PBMCs, or DNA extracted from either sample type. What the work shows at the level of the full study, not this receptor alone: Clinical and demographic metadata were provided uncurated, with the amount varying by source and participant.

This clone was counted between two and nine times. No antigen is known for it. Base quality data are lacking; no much larger clone is found one base away. Trimming leaves V shorter by 6 bases and J shorter by 1 base, with the junction holding 6 bases beyond the gene matches. The cysteine opens and the phenylalanine closes a CDR3 of 16 amino acids. Solely the CDR3 DNA is kept, with 48 bases framed from the first base. Per the germline V gene, SNHLY is the CDR1 and FYNNEI is the CDR2. TCRbeta CDR3 regions were amplified from genomic DNA by means of the immunoSEQ Assay, a bias-controlled multiplex PCR. The authors' pipeline ran thus. Nucleated cell counts per sample were estimated from amplification of reference gene primers within the assay. To quantify the absolute abundance of each unique TCRbeta CDR3 rearrangement, sequence reads were collapsed and filtered. For each sample, productive Simpson clonality was calculated by taking the square root of Simpson's diversity index across productive rearrangements. TCRdb limited this immuneACCESS table to in-frame rearrangements with V and J called. A share of clones is missing; checked studies link under half to unresolved V genes, and the rest is unexplained. V and J calls and clone size come straight from that table; D and trimming were deduced from the DNA. Recorded for this sample are over 50,000 clones; approximately 73% of them occurred a single time. The ten largest clones capture around 6% of the sample.

The chain couples TRBV2 to TRBJ2-7; a stretch of 13 junction bases matches TRBD2. The sequencing input was peripheral blood. This TCR was sampled from a woman in her forties or fifties with active or convalescent COVID-19. For the CDR3, the sequence is CASRLLAGGLSYEQYF. The nucleotide sequence reads as follows: TGTGCCAGCAGGTTACTAGCGGGAGGGTTGTCCTACGAGCAGTACTTC.